The entry below describes one T cell receptor (beta chain). Its specificity is not known. The record originates from a study of cytomegalovirus exposure and HLA in healthy donors. The primer mix had 60 Vbeta and 13 Jbeta primers. This table comes from immunoSEQ multiplex PCR, and its TCRdb copy is limited to in-frame clones, with some not included. The sample records 150,000 to 200,000 clones, around three quarters being singletons. The V segment lost 5 bases and the J segment 7 bases; nucleotides outside the gene matches: 4. This CDR3 has 13 residues. The germline V gene has CDR1 LNHDA and CDR2 SQIVND (reference sequence). Study-wide points: TCR beta sequences reportedly predicted most subjects' HLA-A and HLA-B alleles accurately.

The TCR comes from a woman between 25 and 40 years old in good health and CMV-seronegative. Specimen: PBMCs. V gene TRBV19 combines with J gene TRBJ2-2; 7 nucleotides line up with TRBD2. The CDR3 region is CASSPLADGELFF. Written as DNA, the CDR3 is TGTGCCAGTAGTCCTCTAGCGGACGGGGAGCTGTTTTTT.